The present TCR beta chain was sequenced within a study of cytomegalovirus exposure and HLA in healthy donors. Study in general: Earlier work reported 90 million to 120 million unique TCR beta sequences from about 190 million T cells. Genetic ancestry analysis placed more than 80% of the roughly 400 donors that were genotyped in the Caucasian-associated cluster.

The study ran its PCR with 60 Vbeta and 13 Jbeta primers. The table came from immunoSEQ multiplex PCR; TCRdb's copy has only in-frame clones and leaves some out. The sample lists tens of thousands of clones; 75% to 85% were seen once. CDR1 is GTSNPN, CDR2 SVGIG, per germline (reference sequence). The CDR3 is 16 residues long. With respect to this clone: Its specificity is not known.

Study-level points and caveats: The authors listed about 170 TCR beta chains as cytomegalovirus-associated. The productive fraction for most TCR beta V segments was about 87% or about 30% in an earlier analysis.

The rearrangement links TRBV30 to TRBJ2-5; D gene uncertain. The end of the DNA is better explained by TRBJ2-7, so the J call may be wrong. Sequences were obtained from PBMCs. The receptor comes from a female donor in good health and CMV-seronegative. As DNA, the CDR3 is TGTGCCTGGAGTGTTGGAACCCTTCCCAGATACTACGAGCAGTACTTC. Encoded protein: CAWSVGTLPRYYEQYF.